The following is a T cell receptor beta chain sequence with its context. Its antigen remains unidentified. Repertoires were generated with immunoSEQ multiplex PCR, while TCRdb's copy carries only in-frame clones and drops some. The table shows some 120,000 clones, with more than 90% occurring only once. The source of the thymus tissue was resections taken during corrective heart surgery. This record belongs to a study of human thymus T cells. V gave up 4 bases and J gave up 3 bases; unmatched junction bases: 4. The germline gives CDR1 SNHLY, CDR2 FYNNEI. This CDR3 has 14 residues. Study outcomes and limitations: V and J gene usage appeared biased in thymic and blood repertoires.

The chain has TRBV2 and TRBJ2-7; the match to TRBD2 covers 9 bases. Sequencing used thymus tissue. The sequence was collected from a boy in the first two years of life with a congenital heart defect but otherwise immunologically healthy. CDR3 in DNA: TGTGCCAGCAGTGCTAGCGGGGAGGTCTACGAGCAGTACTTC. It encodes CASSASGEVYEQYF. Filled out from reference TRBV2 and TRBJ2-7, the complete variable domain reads EPEVTQTPSHQVTQMGQEVILRCVPISNHLYFYWYRQILGQKVEFLVSFYNNEISEKSEIFDDQFSVERPDGSNFTLKIRSTKLEDSAMYFCASSASGEVYEQYFGPGTRLTVT.